Listed below are T cell receptor beta chains from one sample, sequenced in a study of cytomegalovirus exposure and HLA in healthy donors. Assay used: immunoSEQ multiplex PCR; TCRdb lists only in-frame clones, some missing. The sample carries approximately 220,000 clones, approximately 90% recorded once. The material sequenced was PBMCs. The source of these receptors is a young man in good health and CMV-seronegative. CDR3s include the opening cysteine and the closing phenylalanine or tryptophan. D genes are given only for firm matches. Expanded clones get a size class; other rows say once, few or many, or leave the size out.

-	-	TRBJ2-7	TRBV5-6	CASSLRGWAYEQYF	TGTGCCAGCAGCTTACGAGGATGGGCCTACGAGCAGTACTTC
-	TRBD1	TRBJ1-2	TRBV6-5	CASRRDSSYGYTF	TGTGCCAGCAGACGGGACAGTTCCTATGGCTACACCTTC
-	-	TRBJ2-7	TRBV6-5	CASSYSSGFSSYEQYF	TGTGCCAGCAGTTACTCCTCAGGGTTCAGCTCCTACGAGCAGTACTTC
-	TRBD2	TRBJ2-7	TRBV6-6	CASSYSIAGHSYEQYF	TGTGCCAGCAGTTACTCGATAGCGGGACACTCCTACGAGCAGTACTTC
-	TRBD1	TRBJ2-2	TRBV2	CASTGTANTGELFF	TGTGCCAGCACCGGGACAGCGAACACCGGGGAGCTGTTTTTT
-	-	TRBJ2-2	TRBV27	CASSFMAPTGELFF	TGTGCCAGCAGTTTCATGGCACCTACCGGGGAGCTGTTTTTT
-	-	TRBJ1-3	TRBV18	CASSPTTQSSGNTIYF	TGTGCCAGCTCACCGACAACCCAGAGCTCTGGAAACACCATATATTTT
-	TRBD1	TRBJ1-4	TRBV10-3	CASRGNEKLFF	TGTGCCTCCAGGGGGAATGAAAAACTGTTTTTT
-	-	TRBJ1-3	TRBV6-6	CASRLTGEDTIYF	TGTGCCAGCAGGTTGACTGGGGAGGACACCATATATTTT
-	TRBD1	TRBJ1-2	TRBV18	CASSPGTGGASNYGYTF	TGTGCCAGCTCACCCGGGACAGGGGGCGCGAGTAACTATGGCTACACCTTC
-	-	TRBJ1-6	TRBV7-9	CASSPRESSYNSPLHF	TGTGCCAGCAGCCCGCGAGAGAGCTCCTATAATTCACCCCTCCACTTT
-	TRBD1	TRBJ1-6	TRBV7-9	CASSQTGTGLSPLHF	TGTGCCAGCAGCCAAACCGGGACAGGGCTCTCACCCCTCCACTTT
-	-	TRBJ1-3	TRBV7-2	CASSFVGTPSGNTIYF	TGTGCCAGCAGCTTTGTAGGGACACCATCTGGAAACACCATATATTTT
-	TRBD2	TRBJ2-1	TRBV2	CASMASGRNEQFF	TGTGCCAGCATGGCTAGCGGGAGGAATGAGCAGTTCTTC
-	TRBD2	TRBJ2-7	TRBV10-2	CASRGLASYEQYF	TGCGCCAGTCGCGGACTAGCATCCTACGAGCAGTACTTC
-	-	TRBJ1-1	TRBV2	CASSETRGVTEAFF	TGTGCCAGCAGTGAAACACGCGGGGTCACTGAAGCTTTCTTT
few	TRBD1	TRBJ2-7	TRBV5-1	CASSLGRQGNEQYF	TGCGCCAGCAGCTTGGGGCGACAGGGTAACGAGCAGTACTTC
-	-	TRBJ1-2	TRBV6-5	CASGTLYGYTF	TGTGCCAGCGGGACATTGTATGGCTACACCTTT
few	TRBD1	TRBJ1-6	TRBV6-5	CASSPKGQGGSPLHF	TGTGCCAGCAGTCCCAAGGGACAGGGTGGATCACCCCTCCACTTT
-	-	TRBJ1-1	TRBV20-1	CSAPLGAEAFF	TGCAGTGCCCCCTTAGGGGCGGAAGCTTTCTTT
-	-	TRBJ1-3	TRBV6-5	CASSYSRPGNTIYF	TGTGCCAGCAGTTACTCGCGGCCTGGAAACACCATATATTTT
once	TRBD2	TRBJ2-1	TRBV27	CASSPSLAGSYNEQFF	TGTGCCAGCAGTCCGTCACTAGCGGGCTCCTACAATGAGCAGTTCTTC